Below, 4 T cell receptor beta chains from the same sample are listed, as sequenced in a study of CD8 T cells in ankylosing spondylitis (dated by TCRdb to about 2017). What the authors observed across the whole study: Blood from ankylosing spondylitis patients appeared to be characterized by a TCR beta motif composed of 7 to 9 highly homologous amino acid variants.

Library method: 5' RACE. Sequencing relied on an Illumina HiSeq 2500. The public reads were run again by TCRdb, first through fastp at Q25 and then through MiXCR, and only productive beta chains were kept. Each CDR3 protein gets just one entry, which takes the most common genes and DNA from the rows behind it. Recorded for this sample are roughly 400,000 distinct CDR3 sequences; under 25% of them occurred a single time. The top ten hold roughly a sixth of the sample. For these receptors, no antigen is known. Sequencing was done on a sample of blood, either unsorted or a sorted T cell fraction (not recorded which). The receptors stem from a male donor with ankylosing spondylitis.

CDR3 loop: CASSQSTRGTDTQYF. CDR3 DNA: TGCGCCAGCAGTCAATCGACCCGCGGCACAGATACGCAGTATTTT. The chain links TRBV23-1 to TRBJ2-3; D ambiguous. TRBV23-1 is reported as an ORF; its role is uncertain. This CDR3 has 15 amino acids. V dropped 0 bases and J dropped 1 base, with 8 bases sitting between them.

This clonotype was recorded a few times. This chain connects TRBV6-1 to TRBJ1-1; 7 bases are shared with TRBD1. V shed 4 bases and J 1 base; nucleotides not matched to a gene: 0. This CDR3 is 13 amino acids long. In germline, CDR1 is MNHNS, CDR2 SASEGT. In DNA, the CDR3 is TGTGCCAGCAGTGGACAGGGGAACACTGAAGCTTTCTTT. This encodes CASSGQGNTEAFF.

This clonotype was counted ten times or more. This sequence joins TRBV6-1 and TRBJ2-1; 7 nucleotides agree with TRBD1. V was clipped by 5 bases and J by 5 bases; unmatched bases: 6. This CDR3 region has 14 residues. Germline assignment: CDR1 MNHNS and CDR2 SASEGT. The CDR3 nucleotides read TGTGCCAGCAGTCCAGGGGGACCCAACAATGAGCAGTTCTTC. Amino acids: CASSPGGPNNEQFF.

The chain is built from TRBV28 and TRBJ2-3, with D possibly being TRBD2 (5 bases). The length of the CDR3 is 15 residues. V was cut by 4 bases and J by 4 bases, with 15 bases left in between. Germline V CDR1 and CDR2: MDHEN, SYDVKM. CDR3 DNA sequence: TGTGCCAGCAGTTCCGAGAGGGTAGCCCCAGATACGCAGTATTTT. Translation: CASSSERVAPDTQYF.